This T cell receptor beta chain was obtained from a study of T cell repertoires in cytomegalovirus infection. Study-level information: Through public TCR beta signatures, both CMV infection and matching HLA type were indicated. Study-level points and caveats: Ex vivo responses were dominated by HLA-C-restricted CMV-specific TCR beta clonotypes. Based on cumulative public TCR beta family frequency, carriers of CMV plus the relevant HLA were identified.

Germline V gene data show CDR1 as MNHEY and CDR2 as SMNVEV (reference sequence). The CDR3 has 15 residues. With 4 bases removed from V and 6 bases from J, the gap between germline ends came to 18 bases. A note on this clonotype: The target antigen is unknown.

TCRdb re-analysed the reads in MiXCR, keeping a single row per CDR3 protein. The repertoire holds under 600,000 distinct CDR3 sequences, with 15% to 20% as singletons. J is TRBJ1-1 and V is TRBV27, with D maybe TRBD1 (5 bases). The sample comprised CD8+ T cells from PBMCs. This clonotype was sampled from a human donor in good health (CMV status not recorded). Some clones in this sample may be carry-over from other donors' samples. The CDR3 protein is CASSWGEAADAEAFF. CDR3 DNA sequence: TGTGCCAGCAGTTGGGGGGAGGCAGCTGACGCTGAAGCTTTCTTT.